Below, 26 T cell receptor beta chains from the same sample are listed, as sequenced in a study of blood T cell repertoires in COVID-19. Produced via immunoSEQ multiplex PCR; TCRdb's table is partial and in-frame only. Among around 180,000 clones listed, around 85% were seen once. Material for sequencing was peripheral blood. Receptors were obtained from a man at least 80 years old with COVID-19, enrolled during active disease.

The gene calls are TRBV7-9 and TRBJ2-2; TRBD2 is a possible D gene (5 bases). CDR3 length: 15 amino acids. With 6 bases removed from V and 1 base from J, the gap between germline ends came to 12 bases. Germline CDR1 reads SEHNR; CDR2 reads FQNEAQ (reference sequence). CDR3 nucleotides: TGTGCCAGCAGAAACCATGGAGGGAACACCGGGGAGCTGTTTTTT. Protein sequence: CASRNHGGNTGELFF.

The chain recombines TRBV2 with TRBJ1-5, with D perhaps matching TRBD1 (6 bases). With 3 bases removed from V and 6 bases from J, the gap between germline ends came to 9 bases. The CDR3 consists of 13 residues. Germline CDR1 and CDR2: SNHLY and FYNNEI. In DNA, the CDR3 is TGTGCCAGCAGTGACGTGACAGGTCAGCCCCAGCATTTT. It specifies CASSDVTGQPQHF.

V gene TRBV6-6 combines with J gene TRBJ1-5; no definite D call. Germline V gene sequence: CDR1 MNHNY, CDR2 SVGAGI (reference sequence). Trimming removed 7 bases from V and 2 bases from J, with 6 bases in between. The CDR3 has 12 residues. The CDR3 loop is CASTGGNQPQHF. The CDR3 DNA is TGTGCCAGCACGGGAGGCAATCAGCCCCAGCATTTT.

This chain links TRBV6-4 with TRBJ2-7; 7 nucleotides agree with TRBD1. This CDR3 region has 14 residues. The V gene's germline CDR1 is MRHNA and CDR2 SNTAGT. V gave up 6 bases and J gave up 0 bases; unmatched junction bases: 5. The CDR3 spells CASSPTGSSYEQYF. The CDR3 DNA reads as TGTGCCAGCAGCCCGACAGGGAGCTCCTACGAGCAGTACTTC.

The chain carries TRBV28 and TRBJ1-2, with a weak D call TRBD1 (6 bases). CDR3 size: 15 residues. V was clipped by 6 bases and J by 5 bases, with 19 bases between them. Germline CDR1 is MDHEN and CDR2 is SYDVKM. The CDR3 reads CASRLQGRVQYGYTF. CDR3 DNA sequence: TGTGCCAGCAGACTACAGGGAAGGGTGCAATATGGCTACACCTTC.

The chain has TRBV25-1 and TRBJ2-1, with D uncertain. V lost 8 bases and J lost 2, with 16 bases in between. Germline values: CDR1 MGHDK, CDR2 SYGVNS. CDR3 length: 15 amino acids. CDR3 nucleotides: TGTGCCAGCTCGAAATCGGGTGTAGCCTACAATGAGCAGTTCTTC. Amino acids: CASSKSGVAYNEQFF.

The J gene is TRBJ2-1, the V gene TRBV3-1 (or the pseudogene TRBV3-2); no reliable D call. With 4 bases removed from V and 8 bases from J, the gap between germline ends came to 9 bases. The germline gives CDR1 LGHDT, CDR2 YNNKEL (reference sequence). CDR3 size: 12 residues. The CDR3, as DNA: TGTGCCAGCAGCCGCGGTTGGGATGAGCAGTTCTTC. Its translation is CASSRGWDEQFF.

CDR3 in amino acids: CATSDPRGSGNTIYF. CDR3 DNA: TGTGCCACCAGTGATCCCCGAGGCTCTGGAAACACCATATATTTT. This chain links TRBV24-1 with TRBJ1-3, with D unclear. The V and J ends lost 3 bases and 0 bases respectively, with 8 bases between them. Germline V gene lookup returns CDR1 KGHDR and CDR2 SFDVKD. CDR3 length: 15 residues.

The J gene is TRBJ1-2, the V gene TRBV2; possible D gene TRBD1, 5 bases. This CDR3 region has 12 residues. Germline-derived CDR1 and CDR2 are SNHLY and FYNNEI. Trimming shortened V by 9 bases and J by 2 bases, and 10 bases separated the two germline ends. In DNA form, the CDR3 reads TGTGCCAGGGGGGGACGGAACTATGGCTACACCTTC. Protein: CARGGRNYGYTF.

J is TRBJ2-7 and V is TRBV19, with TRBD1 matching 7 bases. Trimming took 3 bases from V and 2 from J; bases not matched to a gene: 7. The CDR3 has 15 amino acids. Germline V gene lookup returns CDR1 LNHDA and CDR2 SQIVND (reference sequence). The CDR3 region has the DNA TGTGCCAGTAGTATGATACAGGGGAGCGCCTACGAGCAGTACTTC. Its translation is CASSMIQGSAYEQYF.

J is TRBJ2-7 and V is TRBV19, with 7 bases matching TRBD1. The V gene end was trimmed by 1 base and the J gene end by 3 bases; junction bases not matched to a gene: 6. The CDR3 contains 15 residues. CDR1 and CDR2 (germline): LNHDA, SQIVND (reference sequence). Written as DNA, the CDR3 is TGTGCCAGTAGTATAGCCCCAAGGGACAGCTACGAGCAGTACTTC. It encodes CASSIAPRDSYEQYF.

The V gene is TRBV6-5, the J gene TRBJ2-5; TRBD2 matches at 8 bases. The CDR3 totals 16 residues. V shed 0 bases and J 5 bases; nucleotides not matched to a gene: 8. Germline assignment: CDR1 MNHEY and CDR2 SVGAGI. The CDR3 DNA follows: TGTGCCAGCAGTTACTCGTTCCGGGGGGGGGATGAGACCCAGTACTTC. This sequence encodes CASSYSFRGGDETQYF.

CDR3 nucleotides: TGTGCCATCAGTGGGGGGGACAGTAACTATGGCTACACCTTC. Its protein is CAISGGDSNYGYTF. The chain carries TRBV10-3 and TRBJ1-2; 7 bases agree with TRBD1. The CDR3 loop spans 14 amino acids. CDR1 and CDR2 (germline): ENHRY, SYGVKD. V shed 4 bases, J shed 1 base, and the junction held 3 bases outside the gene matches.

This clone was found a few times. The CDR3 sequence: CASTWDRLNTEAFF. The CDR3 coding sequence is TGTGCCAGTACGTGGGACAGGTTGAACACTGAAGCTTTCTTT. The V and J genes are TRBV19 and TRBJ1-1, with 8 bases matching TRBD1. J was trimmed by 0 bases and V by 7 bases; bases with no gene match: 4. The germline V gene has CDR1 LNHDA and CDR2 SQIVND (reference sequence). The CDR3 runs to 14 residues.

This clone showed up just a few times. The V gene is TRBV19, the J gene TRBJ1-4; 11 nucleotides line up with TRBD1. This CDR3 contains 17 residues. V lost 7 bases and J lost 3; bases outside the gene matches: 10. In germline, CDR1 is LNHDA, CDR2 SQIVND (reference sequence). The CDR3 nucleotides read TGTGCCAGTACTAGGACAGGGGGCTGGAAGGCTAATGAAAAACTGTTTTTT. Protein: CASTRTGGWKANEKLFF. The entire variable domain, with the rest obtained from reference TRBV19 and TRBJ1-4, is as follows: DGGITQSPKYLFRKEGQNVTLSCEQNLNHDAMYWYRQDPGQGLRLIYYSQIVNDFQKGDIAEGYSVSREKKESFPLTVTSAQKNPTAFYLCASTRTGGWKANEKLFFGSGTQLSVL.

The gene calls are TRBV6-5 and TRBJ1-1, with D possibly being TRBD1 (5 bases). The V and J ends lost 6 bases and 1 base respectively, with 9 bases between them. CDR3 length equals 13 residues. From germline, CDR1 is MNHEY and CDR2 SVGAGI. Written as DNA, the CDR3 is TGTGCCAGCAGGCGGGACGGGAACACTGAAGCTTTCTTT. It encodes CASRRDGNTEAFF.

The chain couples TRBV5-1 to TRBJ1-2; 7 bases agree with TRBD1. The J segment lost 2 bases and the V segment lost 0 bases, leaving 4 bases of the junction unmatched. CDR1 is SGHRS and CDR2 is YFSETQ in the germline V gene. The CDR3 consists of 15 residues. DNA for the CDR3: TGCGCCAGCAGCTTGGAGCCGGGACAGAACTATGGCTACACCTTC. It is translated as CASSLEPGQNYGYTF.

Worth noting for this clone: Compared with germline, one end of the junction differs, possibly owing to a read error. The chain joins TRBV10-2 to TRBJ1-2; no clear D gene. In germline, CDR1 is WSHSY, CDR2 SAAADI. CDR3 length equals 13 residues. CDR3 sequence (DNA): TGCACCAGCAGTAATGTCCTTAACTATGGCTACACCTTC. This translates into CTSSNVLNYGYTF.

The V and J genes are TRBV25-1 and TRBJ2-1, with 8 positions matching TRBD2. V was pared by 2 bases and J by 12 bases, with 6 bases of the junction left unmatched. The CDR3 totals 13 residues. Germline V gives CDR1 MGHDK, CDR2 SYGVNS. This chain's CDR3 is CASSENAGGWQFF. The CDR3 DNA is TGTGCCAGCAGTGAAAACGCGGGGGGATGGCAGTTCTTC. Supplemented by reference TRBV25-1 and TRBJ2-1, the full variable domain reads EADIYQTPRYLVIGTGKKITLECSQTMGHDKMYWYQQDPGMELHLIHYSYGVNSTEKGDLSSESTVSRIRTEHFPLTLESARPSHTSQYLCASSENAGGWQFFGPGTRLTVL.

The chain employs TRBV19 and TRBJ1-1; 8 bases fit TRBD1. Germline CDR1 LNHDA, CDR2 SQIVND (reference sequence). The CDR3 is made up of 13 amino acids. V shed 4 bases and J 8 bases; nucleotides not matched to a gene: 6. The chain's CDR3 is CASSRGQGGEAFF. Here the CDR3 DNA reads TGTGCCAGTAGTAGAGGACAGGGTGGGGAAGCTTTCTTT.

The chain combines TRBV6-2 or TRBV6-3 with TRBJ2-7, with D possibly TRBD1 on 6 matching bases. V dropped 6 bases and J dropped 3 bases, with 12 bases sitting between them. This CDR3 has 13 residues. Germline V gene lookup returns CDR1 MNHEY and CDR2 SVGEGT. CDR3 sequence (DNA): TGTGCCAGCAGCAGACAGGCTTACTACGAGCAGTACTTC. This translates into CASSRQAYYEQYF.

The V gene is TRBV9, the J gene TRBJ1-3, with TRBD1 matching over 7 bases. The CDR3 loop spans 16 amino acids. The germline V gene has CDR1 SGDLS and CDR2 YYNGEE. With V trimmed by 0 bases and J by 2 bases, 5 bases remained unmatched. The CDR3 DNA reads as TGTGCCAGCAGCGTAGCTCTGACAGGGACTGGAAACACCATATATTTT. It is translated as CASSVALTGTGNTIYF.

V is TRBV9 and J is TRBJ2-7, with D perhaps TRBD2 (6 bases). CDR1 SGDLS and CDR2 YYNGEE come from the germline V gene. Trimming pared 1 base from V and 6 bases from J, leaving 17 bases between. The CDR3 spans 15 residues. The CDR3 spells CASSVTPDGGGEQYF. The CDR3, as DNA: TGTGCCAGCAGCGTAACGCCGGACGGGGGTGGCGAGCAGTACTTC.

The chain employs TRBV12-5 and TRBJ1-4; maybe TRBD1 (5 bases). CDR1 is LGHNT and CDR2 is FRNRAP in the germline V gene. The CDR3 covers 11 residues. Deletions cut 6 bases from V and 11 bases from J, with 10 bases between. This CDR3 is CASGQTAKLFF. The CDR3 nucleotides are TGTGCTAGTGGGCAGACAGCCAAACTGTTTTTT.

DNA of the CDR3: TGTGCCAGCAGTACCCGACAGGGGAGCAAAAACATTCAGTACTTC. Its protein product is CASSTRQGSKNIQYF. V is TRBV6-5 and J is TRBJ2-4, with TRBD1 identical over 8 bases. This CDR3 region has 15 residues. Germline V gives CDR1 MNHEY, CDR2 SVGAGI. The V and J ends lost 5 bases and 3 bases, in that order; junction bases with no gene match: 6.

The rearrangement uses TRBV5-5 and TRBJ2-4; 7 nucleotides line up with TRBD1. After removal of 4 bases from V and 2 bases from J, the junction contained 6 bases not matched to a gene. The V gene's germline CDR1 is SGHKS and CDR2 YYEKEE (reference sequence). The CDR3 runs to 15 residues. CDR3 sequence reads: CASSPTGAPKNIQYF. DNA of the CDR3: TGTGCCAGCAGCCCTACAGGGGCTCCCAAAAACATTCAGTACTTC.